Sequencing of this TCR beta chain was carried out in a study of cytomegalovirus exposure and HLA in healthy donors (dated by TCRdb to the late 2010s). With regard to the full study: In an earlier analysis of 550 to 750 of the donors, less than 350 Gb of sequence data and 90 million to 130 million unique TCR beta sequences from 150 million to 200 million T cells were reported. An earlier analysis of 587 of the donors applied high-throughput TCR beta sequencing to assess whether each TCR beta V gene segment acted as functional or pseudogenic. Every repertoire in the discovery cohort had been generated on one and the same sequencing platform. Among the roughly 400 genotyped donors, about 85% belonged to the genetic ancestry cluster associated with self-reported Caucasian donors. A later genetic analysis used genome-wide SNP genotypes for about 65% of the roughly 700 donors, treating that subset as a discovery cohort. HLA typing included class I and class II loci at four-digit resolution. A later analysis re-examined previously published TCR beta repertoires from 600 to 700 donors and added high-resolution HLA genotyping to investigate patterns of TCR occurrence. Rather than drawing on any new phenotypic data, the later analysis identified candidate immune exposures from TCR beta sequences and the way those sequences occurred across donors. On average, roughly 200,000 unique TCR beta nucleotide sequences were sequenced per donor among 350 to 400 genotyped donors of the cohort, with around 19% of those sequences being non-productive. Donor age, sex, ethnicity and CMV serostatus were compiled alongside the repertoire data. The study aimed to test whether cataloging public T cell receptors could reveal signatures of past pathogen exposure. The study profiled the T cell repertoires of some 610 subjects by immunosequencing and related them to cytomegalovirus serostatus. Typing coverage varied by locus: roughly 620-640 donors for A, B, C, DRB1 and DQB1; roughly 560 for DQA1; some 610 for DPA1; about 450 for DPB1. A separate validation cohort of about 110 different subjects was used in addition to the roughly 640-subject first cohort. An early release that covered 500 to 800 HLA-typed donors contained about 300 gigabases of sequencing data and about 84 million unique TCR sequences. The study combined high-throughput TCR immunosequencing, statistical association of individual TCRs with disease status, and machine learning to predict cytomegalovirus infection status. Because of strong linkage in the cohort, a few DR-DQ haplotypes were treated as single units for association and clustering.

Library construction relied on the immunoSEQ multiplex PCR assay. For the multiplex PCR, a mixture combining 60 forward primers for TCR Vbeta segments and 13 reverse primers for TCR Jbeta segments was used. The CDR3 region of rearranged TCR beta genes was amplified from genomic DNA by a multiplex PCR assay. The Illumina HiSeq System was used to sequence the amplified TCR beta libraries as 87-base-pair reads. Concerning the study's data processing: A later analysis counted about 82 million unique TCR beta chains across the 650 to 800 repertoires, and approximately 11 million of these chains were shared by at least two donors. To remove PCR and sequencing errors, raw reads were error-corrected and collapsed into unique sequences using a nearest-neighbor algorithm that merged closely related sequences. CDR3 sequences were aligned to IMGT reference sequences to assign V, D and J gene segments. For a sequence to be retained, at least a six-nucleotide match to both a V gene segment and a J gene segment was required. Rearrangements were classified as productive when the CDR3 lacked stop codons and remained in frame with V and J, and all other rearrangements were classified as non-productive. Following IMGT convention, CDR3 was defined as the stretch from the second conserved V-encoded cysteine to the conserved J-encoded phenylalanine. The earlier analysis of 587 of the donors excluded sequences that lacked an unambiguous match to a single V gene segment. In an earlier analysis of 587 of the donors, V segments were called functional above 56.7% productive rearrangements and were called segregating when the between-donor standard deviation exceeded 5%. A statistical classification framework was built to diagnose cytomegalovirus status from the catalog of TCR beta chain sequences. In a later analysis, V and J genes were assigned by comparing TCR nucleotide sequences against IMGT/GENE-DB human TR gene sequences. A later analysis assigned CDR3 sequences and most-parsimonious VDJ recombination scenarios with the TCRdist pipeline. In a later analysis, each TCR beta chain was defined by its CDR3 amino acid sequence together with its V-gene family, and reads without a unique V-gene family were excluded. In a later analysis, several hundred highly shared, low-generation-probability nucleotide sequences were removed to address suspected cross-contamination and a sequencing artifact. A later analysis calculated a clonal expansion index for each public chain from normalized within-repertoire ranks of inferred template counts. In a later analysis, generation probabilities were computed with a VDJ recombination model fitted to out-of-frame rearrangements, and the resulting probabilities were checked against IGoR. Hypergeometric tests were used in a later analysis to score TCR-TCR, TCR-HLA and TCR-CMV co-occurrence, with a repertoire-size bias correction applied to the TCR pairs. In a later analysis, false discovery rates were estimated by permuting HLA or CMV assignments 20 times. A later analysis grouped co-occurring TCRs with DBSCAN, adding TCRdist sequence similarity when clustering within HLA-allele-positive subsets. Repertoires with fewer than 30,000 or more than 120,000 public chains were left out of co-occurrence clustering, as were about 5 repertoires with anomalous nucleotide sharing. In TCRdb, the immuneACCESS table is reduced to in-frame sequences with V and J assigned. These tables do not hold every clone; where another copy was compared, an unresolved V gene accounts for under half, and the others remain unexplained. D and trimming were read from the DNA, whereas the V and J calls and clone size are those reported in that table. The sample records under 70,000 clones, 65% to 80% of which are singletons. The top ten constitute about 35% of the sample.

V and J are trimmed by 4 bases and 4 bases, and the gene matches miss 10 bases of the junction. The cysteine opens and the phenylalanine closes a CDR3 of 16 amino acids. The kept DNA is CDR3 alone, 48 bases in frame from the first base. Looking up the germline V gene (reference sequence) yields CDR1 PRHDT and CDR2 FYEKMQ. The cohort consisted of more than 650 healthy bone marrow donors. All cohort members were sampled while nominally healthy, although unrecorded immune exposures were likely present. The donor tested CMV seropositive, placing the donor among the 250 to 350 seropositive members of the cohort. Each donor provided a peripheral blood sample, and peripheral blood mononuclear cells were used for TCR beta sequencing. The Qiagen DNeasy Blood Extraction Kit was used to extract genomic DNA from the blood cell samples. Comments on this clone: Its antigen is still unknown. Per-base quality was not reported, and no clone a single base away is much larger than it.

Overall results and qualifications from the work: Seventeen rarely observed V segments, including chromosome 9 orphons, were excluded from the earlier analysis of 550 to 700 of the donors because counts were too low. A cluster of highly shared sequence variants was judged likely to represent a technical artifact of the sequencing pipeline. In a later analysis, HLA-associated TCR beta chains showed more clonal expansion and lower generation probabilities than non-associated chains that were equally common. The authors suggested that the approach could potentially be generalized to other disease states and immunological phenotypes. Roughly uniform sequencing depth across donors was assumed in presence/absence analyses, although this assumption may not hold. The cohort was sequenced for TCR beta chains only, and without alpha or paired-chain data the features that could be detected were limited. Correlated functional status among segregating V segments might reflect linkage disequilibrium, but an unknown experimental factor could not be ruled out. Because the 87-base-pair reads could not distinguish some IMGT-functional V segments, including TRBV6-2 and TRBV6-3, those segments were excluded. In a later analysis, most CMV-associated TCR beta chains were found to appear HLA-restricted, with HLA associations seemingly driven largely by CMV exposure. An earlier analysis of 450 to 750 of the donors showed that most TCR beta V segments appeared in productive rearrangements either about 90% or about 30% of the time, which broadly matched IMGT annotations. At a false discovery rate of 0.05, a later analysis linked around 17,000 TCR beta sequences to specific HLA alleles. For the cohort, immune exposure information was limited to CMV serostatus. In a later analysis, several top co-occurrence clusters were reported to appear linked to parvovirus B19, influenza, CMV and Epstein-Barr virus. The study gave a list of around 170 TCR beta chains associated with cytomegalovirus. While some public TCRs were present in many individuals, most TCR sequences turned up only very rarely across donors. In a later genetic analysis, fewer N-insertions in productive TCRs were reported among donors in an Asian-associated ancestry cluster than the approximately 710-donor mean. When HLA alleles, especially DR and DQ, strongly co-occurred, TCR associations were difficult to assign to individual alleles. In vitro tests confirmed that a few of the cytomegalovirus-associated TCR beta chains recognize cytomegalovirus antigens. A further reported finding was that TCR beta sequences accurately predicted the HLA-A and HLA-B alleles for most subjects in the first cohort. According to a later analysis, TCR association rates differed among HLA loci, with DRB1 alleles showing the most associated TCRs and HLA-C alleles showing the fewest. Because HLA typing was missing for some donors at each locus, association tests included only the typed subset. The classifier was reported to diagnose cytomegalovirus status with high specificity and sensitivity in both the original and validation cohorts. V-gene and J-gene trimming of TCR beta chains was associated with a missense DCLRE1C variant in a later genetic analysis, and the association was replicated in an independent cohort.

The sample was PBMCs. Recombination linked TRBV13 to TRBJ2-3; the central 8 bases match TRBD2. The sequence derives from a man aged 35 to 55 in good health and CMV-seropositive. The DNA sequence is TGTGCCAGCAGCTCCAGACCGGGACTAGTTTCAGATACGCAGTATTTT. Its translation reads: CASSSRPGLVSDTQYF.